These T cell receptor beta chains were read from a single sample in a study of T-cell memory formation after mild COVID-19. TCRdb redid the calling of the 5' RACE reads with MiXCR, one entry per CDR3 protein. The repertoire includes 150,000 to 200,000 distinct CDR3 sequences, more than 15% of them detected once, and 2% to 2.5% sits in the top ten. Input material: PBMCs or a T cell subset sorted from them (not recorded which). The receptors stem from an adult woman who had mild COVID-19 (a few samples of this study predate the infection). Cell type and time point are not known. Each CDR3 is given with its conserved first and last residue. Fields, in order: D gene, J gene, V gene, clone size, CDR3 DNA, CDR3 protein. A D gene is named only where the DNA matches it firmly. Only some rows state a clone size, as once, few, many or a class for expanded clones.

.,TRBJ1-1,TRBV5-1,many,TGCGCCAGCAGCCCGGCGGGTGACCCTTTTGAAGCTTTCTTT,CASSPAGDPFEAFF
TRBD2,TRBJ2-1,TRBV12-3/TRBV12-4,.,TGTGCCAGCAGTGAAACTAGCGGGAGTTACAATGAGCAGTTCTTC,CASSETSGSYNEQFF
.,TRBJ2-7,TRBV12-3/TRBV12-4,few,TGTGCCAGCAGTCCCGGGGGCACCGAGGGTTACGAGCAGTACTTC,CASSPGGTEGYEQYF
.,TRBJ1-6,TRBV20-1,many,TGCAGTGCTACAGGGGTAGAGTTGCGTTCACCCCTCCACTTT,CSATGVELRSPLHF
TRBD2,TRBJ2-1,TRBV12-3/TRBV12-4,.,TGTGCCAGCAGCTATACATCAAGCGGGGGGCCACGCAATGAGCAGTTCTTC,CASSYTSSGGPRNEQFF
.,TRBJ1-1,TRBV7-9,many,TGTGCCAGCAGCTTAGATCTGTCTGCGGCTTTCTTT,CASSLDLSAAFF
TRBD1,TRBJ1-2,TRBV11-3,once,TGTGCCAGCAGCCCTCGGACAGGGAAGACTTATGGCTACACCTTC,CASSPRTGKTYGYTF
.,TRBJ2-5,TRBV12-3/TRBV12-4,few,TGTGCCAGCAGCAACCCTGTTAAGACCCAGTACTTC,CASSNPVKTQYF
.,TRBJ1-1,TRBV5-1,few,TGCGCCAGCAGCCCGCCAGGGACCTATGGGGACACTGAAGCTTTCTTT,CASSPPGTYGDTEAFF
TRBD1,TRBJ2-5,TRBV18,many,TGTGCCAGCTCGCCGGGACAGGGGGCGAGGGGAGAGACCCAGTACTTC,CASSPGQGARGETQYF
TRBD2,TRBJ2-1,TRBV11-2,.,TGTGCCAGCAGCCCCCGGACTAGCGGGAACAATGAGCAGTTCTTC,CASSPRTSGNNEQFF
.,TRBJ2-7,TRBV6-6,.,TGTGCCAGCAGTAGACAGTTCTACGAGCAGTACTTC,CASSRQFYEQYF
.,TRBJ2-2,TRBV12-3/TRBV12-4,many,TGTGCCACCGCGAACACCGGGGAGCTGTTTTTT,CATANTGELFF
.,TRBJ2-3,TRBV5-1,.,TGCGCCAGCAGCTTGGCTGCTAGCCTCAGCACAGATACGCAGTATTTT,CASSLAASLSTDTQYF
.,TRBJ2-3,TRBV3-1,few,TGTGCCAGCAGCCAAGTTCCGGGGGCCCTAGCAGATACGCAGTATTTT,CASSQVPGALADTQYF
.,TRBJ1-1,TRBV6-5,few,TGTGCCAGCAGTTACCGACAGCCCGAGGCGTTGAACACTGAAGCTTTCTTT,CASSYRQPEALNTEAFF
.,TRBJ2-3,TRBV5-4,.,TGTGCCAGCAGCCATACTAGTGCCCTCACAGATACGCAGTATTTT,CASSHTSALTDTQYF
.,TRBJ2-7,TRBV7-2,.,TGTGCCAGCAGCTTAGAAATAGGCGAGCAGTACTTC,CASSLEIGEQYF
TRBD2,TRBJ2-1,TRBV12-3/TRBV12-4,.,TGTGCCAGCGGAACTAGCGGGAGTCGGAATGAGCAGTTCTTC,CASGTSGSRNEQFF
.,TRBJ1-3,TRBV6-2/TRBV6-3,few,TGTGCCAGCAACCTGTACTCTGGAAACACCATATATTTT,CASNLYSGNTIYF
.,TRBJ2-6,TRBV4-1,few,TGCGCCAGCAGCCAGGATATTCGGGGCAGGCCCGGGGCCAACGTCCTGACTTTC,CASSQDIRGRPGANVLTF
TRBD2,TRBJ2-3,TRBV5-1,few,TGCGCCAGCAGCTTGGATGTGACTAGCGGGGTTAGGCGGACAGATACGCAGTATTTT,CASSLDVTSGVRRTDTQYF